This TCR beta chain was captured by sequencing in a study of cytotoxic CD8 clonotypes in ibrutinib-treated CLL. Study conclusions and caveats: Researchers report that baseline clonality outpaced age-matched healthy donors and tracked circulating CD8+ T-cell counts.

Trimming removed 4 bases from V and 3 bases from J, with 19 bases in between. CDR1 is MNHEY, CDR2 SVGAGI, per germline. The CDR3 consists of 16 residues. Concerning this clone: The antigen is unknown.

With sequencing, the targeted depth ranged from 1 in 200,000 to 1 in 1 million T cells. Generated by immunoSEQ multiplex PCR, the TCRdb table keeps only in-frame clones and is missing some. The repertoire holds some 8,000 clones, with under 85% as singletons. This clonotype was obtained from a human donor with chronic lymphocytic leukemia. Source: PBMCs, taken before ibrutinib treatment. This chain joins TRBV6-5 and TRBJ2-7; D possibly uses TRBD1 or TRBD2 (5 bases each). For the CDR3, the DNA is TGTGCCAGCAGTTGGTCAACGTCGGGACGGAGCTACGAGCAGTACTTC. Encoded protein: CASSWSTSGRSYEQYF.